These 12 T cell receptor beta chains came from one sample sequenced in a study of blood T cell repertoires in COVID-19. The assay was immunoSEQ multiplex PCR, and TCRdb's table has in-frame clones only and misses some. This table has roughly 190,000 clones, 86% appearing once. Sequenced input: peripheral blood. The receptors shown here come from a woman older than 75 in a cohort sampled during active or convalescent COVID-19.

This chain links TRBV19 with TRBJ1-1; maybe TRBD1 (6 bases). The CDR3 sequence is 14 residues long. Trimming removed 4 bases from V and 4 bases from J, with 13 bases in between. Germline V gene sequence: CDR1 LNHDA, CDR2 SQIVND (reference sequence). CDR3 loop: CASSRGPGSTEAFF. The CDR3 coding sequence is TGTGCCAGTAGTAGGGGGCCGGGGAGCACTGAAGCTTTCTTT.

The V and J genes are TRBV5-1 and TRBJ2-1; D gene unclear. The CDR3 runs to 14 residues. Germline CDR1 SGHRS, CDR2 YFSETQ. Trimming took 2 bases from V and 2 from J, leaving 8 bases between them. The DNA for the CDR3 is TGCGCCAGCAGCTTAGCTCCCGCCTACAATGAGCAGTTCTTC. Translating gives CASSLAPAYNEQFF.

This sequence joins TRBV2 and TRBJ2-1; TRBD2 matches at 11 bases. J was trimmed by 3 bases and V by 9 bases; bases with no gene match: 4. The V gene's germline CDR1 is SNHLY and CDR2 FYNNEI. The CDR3 contains 14 residues. The CDR3 DNA reads as TGTGCCAGTAGCGGGAGGGGCTTCTACAATGAGCAGTTCTTC. It codes for CASSGRGFYNEQFF.

The J gene is TRBJ2-5, the V gene TRBV7-9; the match to TRBD2 covers 8 bases. Germline V gene sequence: CDR1 SEHNR, CDR2 FQNEAQ (reference sequence). The trim removed 3 bases at V and 5 bases at J, leaving 8 bases unmatched. The CDR3 sequence is 15 residues long. This CDR3 is CASSFGGARTETQYF. The CDR3 nucleotides are TGTGCCAGCAGCTTCGGGGGGGCCAGGACGGAGACCCAGTACTTC.

The genes are TRBV6-2 or TRBV6-3 and TRBJ2-7, with TRBD2 matching 8 bases. CDR1 and CDR2 from the germline V gene are MNHEY and SVGEGT. This CDR3 is 16 amino acids long. Germline trimming cut 0 bases from V and 4 bases from J; bases unmatched to any gene: 8. The CDR3 sequence is CASSYSMFSGEYEQYF. CDR3 DNA: TGTGCCAGCAGTTACTCGATGTTTAGCGGGGAGTACGAGCAGTACTTC.

This clone appeared once. This sequence joins TRBV5-4 and TRBJ1-2, with 8 bases identical to TRBD1. This CDR3 region has 13 residues. Germline CDR1 is SGHNT and CDR2 is YYREEE (reference sequence). Losses at the gene ends were 4 bases for V and 7 bases for J; bases not matched to a gene: 6. The CDR3 DNA reads as TGTGCCAGCAGCACGGACAGGGTCGGTGGCTACACCTTC. Its translation is CASSTDRVGGYTF.

The chain is built from TRBV18 and TRBJ2-5; D uncertain. The CDR3 consists of 14 residues. Germline V lookup: CDR1 KGHSH, CDR2 LQKENI. Deletions cut 2 bases from V and 3 bases from J, with 10 bases between. The CDR3 region has the DNA TGTGCCAGCTCACCAGATCTCGGAGAAGAGACCCAGTACTTC. It specifies CASSPDLGEETQYF.

This clone appeared once. The V gene is TRBV10-2, the J gene TRBJ1-4; 7 positions match TRBD1. The CDR3 extends over 18 amino acids. V trimming: 0 bases; J trimming: 0 bases; junction bases outside the gene matches: 7. The germline gives CDR1 WSHSY, CDR2 SAAADI. The CDR3: CASSESGGAWSTNEKLFF. DNA for the CDR3: TGCGCCAGCAGTGAGTCAGGGGGCGCGTGGTCAACTAATGAAAAACTGTTTTTT.

CDR3 protein: CASSPGQGGIRNTEAFF. CDR3 bases: TGTGCCAGCAGCCCGGGACAGGGGGGGATTAGGAACACTGAAGCTTTCTTT. V gene TRBV7-6 combines with J gene TRBJ1-1; 11 bases are shared with TRBD1. Trimming removed 5 bases from V and 1 base from J; junction bases left unmatched: 9. Germline CDR1 SGHVS, CDR2 FNYEAQ. This CDR3 has 17 residues.

CDR3 in amino acids: CAISGERGETQYF. CDR3 DNA: TGTGCCATCAGTGGGGAACGGGGGGAGACCCAGTACTTC. The V gene is TRBV10-3, the J gene TRBJ2-5, with a possible D match to TRBD2 (6 bases). The germline V and J ends were trimmed by 4 bases and 5 bases, with 11 bases remaining between them. The germline V gene encodes CDR1 ENHRY and CDR2 SYGVKD. The CDR3 runs 13 residues.

This clone has only a few counts. The V call is TRBV10-3, the J call TRBJ1-2; tentatively, D is TRBD1 (6 bases). Per germline, CDR1 ENHRY and CDR2 SYGVKD. V was clipped by 10 bases and J by 1 base, with 19 bases between them. This CDR3 has 15 residues. CDR3 sequence: CANSPGTQYNYGYTF. In DNA, the CDR3 is TGTGCCAACTCGCCCGGGACACAATATAACTATGGCTACACCTTC.

The V call is TRBV28, the J call TRBJ1-4; 7 bases line up with TRBD1. Trimming cost V 5 bases and J 6 bases; bases outside gene matches: 3. Looked up from germline, CDR1 is MDHEN and CDR2 is SYDVKM. The length of the CDR3 is 13 residues. The CDR3 protein is CASSRTGDEKLFF. DNA for the CDR3: TGTGCCAGCAGTAGGACAGGTGATGAAAAACTGTTTTTT.